The clone carrying this TCR beta chain has a handful of counts. The repertoire was sequenced with immunoSEQ multiplex PCR; TCRdb's copy has only in-frame clones and lacks some. The table has approximately 260,000 clones, approximately 90% seen once; the top ten hold 3.5% to 4%. The data were obtained in a study of blood T cell repertoires in COVID-19. CDR3 length: 13 residues. The V and J ends lost 3 bases and 6 bases respectively, with 11 bases between them. Germline lookup yields CDR1 ENHRY and CDR2 SYGVKD. Input material: peripheral blood. The TCR sequence derives from a man in his late teens or twenties with active or convalescent COVID-19. This chain connects TRBV10-3 to TRBJ1-1, with a possible D match to TRBD1 (6 bases). CDR3 sequence reads: CAISEPDSSEAFF. The CDR3 bases are TGTGCCATCAGTGAACCGGACAGTTCTGAAGCTTTCTTT.